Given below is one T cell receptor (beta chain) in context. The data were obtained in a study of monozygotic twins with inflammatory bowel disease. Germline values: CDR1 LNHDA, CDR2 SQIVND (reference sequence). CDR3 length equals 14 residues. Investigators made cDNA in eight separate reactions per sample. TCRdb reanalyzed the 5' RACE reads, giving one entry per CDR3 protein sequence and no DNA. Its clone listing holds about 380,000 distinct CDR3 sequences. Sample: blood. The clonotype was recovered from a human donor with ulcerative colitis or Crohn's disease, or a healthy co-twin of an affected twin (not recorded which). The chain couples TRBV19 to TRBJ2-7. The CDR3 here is CASRGHRSSYEQYF.